The entry below gives a single TCR beta chain sequence along with its context. Its antigen remains unidentified. The record originates from a study of vaccination and CD4 T cells after COVID-19. Study in general: Overlapping peptides of the spike proteins of SARS-CoV-2, HCoV-NL63, HCoV-OC43 and HCoV-229E were used for cell stimulation.

Deletions cut 3 bases from V and 3 bases from J, with 8 bases between. Germline V CDR1 and CDR2: WNHNN, SYGVQD (reference sequence). The CDR3 length is 13 residues. At the Johns Hopkins FTIC core, DNA taken from cultured CD4+ T cells was sequenced by way of the Oncomine TCR Beta short-read assay. Once CD4+ T cells had been cultured, genomic DNA was extracted from them. In TCRdb, the PCR reads were re-called with MiXCR into one record per CDR3 protein. The repertoire has approximately 15,000 distinct CDR3 sequences, more than 45% of them found once; the top ten carry approximately 13%. Treatment in this sample: roughly ten-day PBMC culture with coronavirus spike peptide pools or control peptides (ViraFEST assay). ViraFEST used peptide pools to expand antigen-specific T cells before TCR sequencing. Study findings and constraints: The appearance of a median approximately 84% of reactive clones in convalescent patients occurred only post-vaccination.

The rearrangement joins TRBV10-1 to TRBJ1-1; D not resolved. This clonotype was obtained from a human donor who had recovered from COVID-19. Material for sequencing was CD4+ T cells from blood, cultured in vitro. CDR3 bases: TGCGCCAGCAGTGAATACAGTCACACTGAAGCTTTCTTT. Its protein is CASSEYSHTEAFF.